A selection of T cell receptor beta chains follows, all from one sample in a study of human T cells and chemical hapten exposure. TCRdb itself ran the RACE reads through MiXCR, one entry per CDR3 protein. Of around 100,000 distinct CDR3 sequences in the sample, 9.5% to 12% were seen once. The source material was whole blood, sampled in connection with sensitization to the hapten diphenylcyclopropenone (DPC). The receptors were gathered from a woman between 40 and 50 years old with alopecia areata. Some clones in this sample may be carry-over from other donors' samples. Both conserved end residues are part of each CDR3. The D gene is left open where the match is weak.

TRBJ2-5 . TRBV18 CASSPLPGEETQYF
TRBJ2-1 TRBD2 TRBV4-2 CASSQEVRLAGKNEQFF
TRBJ2-7 TRBD2 TRBV20-1 CSAHRTSGVFAYEQYF
TRBJ2-3 . TRBV11-1 CASSLGGGYTDTQYF
TRBJ2-7 . TRBV28 CASSLRGTEQYF
TRBJ1-2 . TRBV7-9 CASSLDRELPYGYTF
TRBJ1-2 . TRBV30 CAWVQGYDGYTF
TRBJ2-5 TRBD2 TRBV6-1 CASSDMGGPIGETQYF
TRBJ1-5 . TRBV3-1 CASSQDPGSNQPQHF
TRBJ2-4 TRBD2 TRBV4-3 CASSRGAGENIQYF
TRBJ2-7 . TRBV25-1 CASSIGTYEQYF
TRBJ2-7 . TRBV3-1 CASSRQSSYEQYF
TRBJ1-5 . TRBV27 CASSTGGRNQPQHF
TRBJ2-1 TRBD2 TRBV4-3 CASSRELGLASYSYNEQFF
TRBJ1-5 . TRBV30 CAWGRSNQPQHF